These T cell receptor beta chains were read from a single sample in a study of Ad26.COV2.S vaccination and SARS-CoV-2 variants. Libraries were prepared by immunoSEQ multiplex PCR; TCRdb keeps only in-frame clonotypes and omits some of them. The data hold some 240,000 clones, with around 88% observed a single time. The material sequenced was peripheral blood, taken in a trial of Ad26.COV2.S vaccine versus placebo. The receptors shown here come from a person aged 18-65 years who received the Ad26.COV2.S COVID-19 vaccine or a placebo. Both conserved end residues are part of each CDR3. The D gene is left open where the match is weak. Size tells how often a clone was seen (once, few, many) or the class of an expanded clone, and some rows leave it out.

d_call clone_size j_call v_call cdr3_aa cdr3_nt
TRBD1 . TRBJ1-1 TRBV5-1 CASSLEPGQGKAFF TGCGCCAGCAGCTTGGAACCGGGACAGGGAAAAGCTTTCTTT
. once TRBJ2-3 TRBV7-9 CASSLVGDRDTQYF TGTGCCAGCAGCTTAGTCGGCGACAGAGATACGCAGTATTTT
. . TRBJ2-1 TRBV9 CASSAFRGRGKDNEQFF TGTGCCAGCAGCGCCTTCAGAGGGCGCGGAAAGGACAATGAGCAGTTCTTC
. . TRBJ1-4 TRBV6-5 CASSTPRSSNEKLFF TGTGCCAGCAGTACGCCGCGCAGTAGTAATGAAAAACTGTTTTTT
. . TRBJ1-1 TRBV20-1 CSVPTQGGAFF TGCAGTGTCCCCACCCAGGGAGGAGCTTTCTTT
. . TRBJ2-5 TRBV30 CAWSRGQETQYF TGTGCCTGGAGTAGGGGCCAAGAGACCCAGTACTTC
. . TRBJ2-4 TRBV7-2 CASSPNRVQYF TGTGCCAGCAGTCCGAACAGGGTTCAGTACTTC
TRBD1 . TRBJ1-1 TRBV6-5 CASSRTGGAGAFF TGTGCCAGCAGTCGAACAGGGGGCGCTGGAGCTTTCTTT
. . TRBJ2-2 TRBV7-3 CASSLTGVGTGELFF TGTGCCAGCAGCTTAACGGGAGTAGGTACCGGGGAGCTGTTTTTT
TRBD1 . TRBJ2-5 TRBV6-1 CASSEHRGFQETQYF TGTGCCAGCAGTGAACACAGGGGGTTCCAAGAGACCCAGTACTTC
. . TRBJ2-2 TRBV10-3 CAISESPSNTGELFF TGTGCCATCAGTGAGTCGCCCTCGAACACCGGGGAGCTGTTTTTT
. . TRBJ2-1 TRBV13 CASSLGRGGLYNEQFF TGTGCCAGCAGCTTAGGCCGAGGGGGGCTATACAATGAGCAGTTCTTC
TRBD1 . TRBJ2-3 TRBV9 CASRPPGQGTDTQYF TGTGCCAGCAGGCCCCCGGGACAGGGCACAGATACGCAGTATTTT
. many TRBJ1-1 TRBV3-1/TRBV3-2 CASRHEGGHTEAFF TGTGCCAGCAGGCACGAAGGTGGTCACACTGAAGCTTTCTTT
. . TRBJ1-2 TRBV18 CASSPLEGGYTF TGTGCCAGCTCACCTCTGGAAGGCGGCTACACCTTC
TRBD1 . TRBJ2-6 TRBV3-1/TRBV3-2 CASSRGTGRSGANVLTF TGTGCCAGCAGCCGAGGGACAGGACGCTCTGGGGCCAACGTCCTGACTTTC
TRBD2 few TRBJ2-1 TRBV4-3 CASSQGTGASGKREQFF TGCGCCAGCAGCCAAGGGACTGGGGCTAGCGGGAAGCGTGAGCAGTTCTTC
. few TRBJ2-2 TRBV4-2 CASSQARGPGGELFF TGTGCCAGCAGCCAAGCCCGGGGGCCGGGCGGGGAGCTGTTTTTT
. . TRBJ1-1 TRBV19 CASRGRTDRRGSEAFF TGTGCCAGTAGGGGACGAACTGACAGGAGGGGGTCTGAAGCTTTCTTT
TRBD2 . TRBJ2-1 TRBV19 CASSPPGLTYNEQFF TGTGCCAGTAGCCCCCCGGGACTAACGTACAATGAGCAGTTCTTC
TRBD2 . TRBJ2-3 TRBV7-3 CASSRLAADTQYF TGTGCCAGCAGCCGACTAGCAGCAGATACGCAGTATTTT
. . TRBJ2-3 TRBV5-8 CASRGPGSVTDTQYF TGTGCCAGCAGAGGTCCGGGGTCTGTGACAGATACGCAGTATTTT
. . TRBJ1-4 TRBV7-8 CASSLGGRRGDEKLFF TGTGCCAGCAGCTTAGGGGGACGACGGGGAGATGAAAAACTGTTTTTT
. . TRBJ2-5 TRBV19 CASSIRDYPSETQYF TGTGCCAGTAGTATTCGTGACTACCCCTCAGAGACCCAGTACTTC
. . TRBJ2-6 TRBV24-1 CAVRTGANVLTF TGTGCCGTAAGGACCGGGGCCAACGTCCTGACTTTC
TRBD1 . TRBJ2-1 TRBV7-9 CASSTTGTGNNEQFF TGTGCCAGCAGCACCACCGGGACAGGGAATAATGAGCAGTTCTTC
. once TRBJ1-5 TRBV14 CASSVRFSQANSNQPQHF TGTGCCAGCAGCGTCCGTTTTAGTCAAGCTAATAGCAATCAGCCCCAGCATTTT
. . TRBJ1-6 TRBV18 CASSPDNGSPLHF TGTGCCAGCTCACCGGACAACGGTTCACCCCTCCACTTT
TRBD1 once TRBJ2-7 TRBV4-1 CASSQDSRGLSYEQYF TGCGCCAGCAGCCAAGATAGCAGGGGGCTCTCCTACGAGCAGTACTTC
. . TRBJ1-2 TRBV7-9 CASSSGTADGYTF TGTGCCAGCAGCTCTGGGACTGCCGATGGCTACACCTTC
TRBD1 few TRBJ1-6 TRBV27 CASSLKGADYNSPLHF TGTGCCAGCAGTTTAAAGGGGGCAGATTATAATTCACCCCTCCACTTT
. . TRBJ2-7 TRBV7-2 CASSPTGTHSYEQYF TGTGCCAGCAGCCCAACCGGGACGCACTCCTACGAGCAGTACTTC